The clone carrying this T cell receptor (beta chain) came up a few times. Antigen specificity is unknown. This entry is derived from a study of T cell responses to AZD1222 COVID-19 vaccine. The CDR3 extends over 15 amino acids. Germline values: CDR1 SGHRS, CDR2 YFSETQ. The ends lost 0 bases at V and 8 bases at J; junction bases unmatched: 10. Findings and limits, study-wide: It was only after the peak T cell response that any repertoires were sampled. There were vaccine-associated CD4 TCRs across spike, dominant at 160-218 and 743-854. Clonal diversity was possibly underestimated, and white British individuals and females predominated among donors.

Some clones are missing from TCRdb's copy, which holds only in-frame ones; the method was immunoSEQ multiplex PCR. The data show about 80,000 clones, 70% to 90% seen once. This receptor was taken from an adult who received the AZD1222 COVID-19 vaccine. Here the sequenced sample was peripheral blood, taken 28 days after the second AZD1222 dose. This chain connects TRBV5-1 to TRBJ2-7, with 8 bases that match TRBD1. In nucleotides, the CDR3 is TGCGCCAGCAGCTTGGGAGCAGGGGGCGCGGCAAAGCAGTACTTC. Its translation: CASSLGAGGAAKQYF.